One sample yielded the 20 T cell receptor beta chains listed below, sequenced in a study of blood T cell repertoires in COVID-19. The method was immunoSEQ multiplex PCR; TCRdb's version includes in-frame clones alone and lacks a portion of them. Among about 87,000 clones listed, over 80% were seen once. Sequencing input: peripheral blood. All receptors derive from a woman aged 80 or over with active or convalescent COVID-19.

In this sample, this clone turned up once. This chain's CDR3 is CATQEQGSSYEQYF. The CDR3 DNA is TGTGCCACCCAGGAGCAGGGCAGCTCCTACGAGCAGTACTTC. The chain links TRBV11-2 to TRBJ2-7; weak D call: TRBD1 (5 bases). Germline CDR1 and CDR2: SGHAT and FQNNGV. Trimming took 10 bases from V and 0 from J, leaving 16 bases between them. The CDR3 is 14 amino acids.

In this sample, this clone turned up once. CDR3: CAITLTGADTEAFF. In DNA, the CDR3 is TGTGCCATCACTTTGACAGGGGCAGACACTGAAGCTTTCTTT. J is TRBJ1-1 and V is TRBV10-3, with TRBD1 matching over 8 bases. The CDR3 spans 14 residues. V was clipped by 7 bases and J by 3 bases; unmatched bases: 7. Germline lookup yields CDR1 ENHRY and CDR2 SYGVKD.

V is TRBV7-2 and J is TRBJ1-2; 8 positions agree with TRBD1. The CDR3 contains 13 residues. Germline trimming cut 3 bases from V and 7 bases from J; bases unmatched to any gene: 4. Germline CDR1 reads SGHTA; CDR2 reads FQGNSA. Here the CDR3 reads CASSLLQGGGYTF. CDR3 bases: TGTGCCAGCAGCTTGCTACAGGGGGGTGGCTACACCTTC.

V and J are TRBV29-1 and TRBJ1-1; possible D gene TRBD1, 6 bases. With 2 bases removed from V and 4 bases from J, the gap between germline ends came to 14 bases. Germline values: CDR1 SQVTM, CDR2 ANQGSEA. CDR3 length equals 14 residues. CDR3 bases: TGCAGCGTTGAAACGATAGGGGGAACCACTGAAGCTTTCTTT. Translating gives CSVETIGGTTEAFF.

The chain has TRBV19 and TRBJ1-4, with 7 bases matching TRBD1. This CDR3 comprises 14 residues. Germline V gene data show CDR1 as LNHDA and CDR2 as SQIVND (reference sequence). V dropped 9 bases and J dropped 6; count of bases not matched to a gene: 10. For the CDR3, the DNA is TGTGCCAGCGGGAGAACCGGGACAGATGAAAAACTGTTTTTT. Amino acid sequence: CASGRTGTDEKLFF.

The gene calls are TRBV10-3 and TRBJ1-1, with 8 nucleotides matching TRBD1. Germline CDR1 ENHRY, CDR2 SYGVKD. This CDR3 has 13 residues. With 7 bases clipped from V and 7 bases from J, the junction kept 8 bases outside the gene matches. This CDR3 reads CAITAGQGSEAFF. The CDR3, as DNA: TGTGCCATCACCGCAGGACAGGGAAGTGAAGCTTTCTTT.

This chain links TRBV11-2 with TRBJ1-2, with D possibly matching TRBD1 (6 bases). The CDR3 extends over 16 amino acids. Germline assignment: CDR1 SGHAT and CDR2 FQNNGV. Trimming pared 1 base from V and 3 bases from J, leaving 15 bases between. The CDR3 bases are TGTGCCAGCAGCTTAGGATCACAGGCAGGGGACTATGGCTACACCTTC. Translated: CASSLGSQAGDYGYTF.

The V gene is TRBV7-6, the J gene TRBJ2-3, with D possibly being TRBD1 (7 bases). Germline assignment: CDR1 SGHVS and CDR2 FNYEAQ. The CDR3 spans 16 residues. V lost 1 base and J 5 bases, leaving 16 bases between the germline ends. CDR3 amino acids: CASSLGRGLRGDTQYF. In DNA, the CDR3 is TGTGCCAGCAGCTTAGGGAGGGGGCTCCGTGGAGATACGCAGTATTTT.

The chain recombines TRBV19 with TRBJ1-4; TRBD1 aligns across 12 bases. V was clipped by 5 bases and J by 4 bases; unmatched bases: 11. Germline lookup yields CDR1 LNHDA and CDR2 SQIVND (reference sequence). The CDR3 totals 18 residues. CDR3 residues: CASSSFPGQGANNEKLFF. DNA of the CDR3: TGTGCCAGTAGTTCGTTCCCGGGACAGGGGGCGAATAATGAAAAACTGTTTTTT.

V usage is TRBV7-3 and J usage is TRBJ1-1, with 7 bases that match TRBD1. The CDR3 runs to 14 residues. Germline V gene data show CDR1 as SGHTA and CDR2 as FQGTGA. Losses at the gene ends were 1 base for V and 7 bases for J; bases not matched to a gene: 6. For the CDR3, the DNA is TGTGCCAGCAGCTTAAGGGGGACAGCGGGTGAAGCTTTCTTT. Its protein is CASSLRGTAGEAFF.

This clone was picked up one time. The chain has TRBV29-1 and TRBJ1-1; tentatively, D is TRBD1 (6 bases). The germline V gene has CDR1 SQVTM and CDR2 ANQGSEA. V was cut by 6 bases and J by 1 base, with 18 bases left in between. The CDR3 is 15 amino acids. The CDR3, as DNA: TGCAGCGTCCCCCTCGGGGGGGCTGAGAACACTGAAGCTTTCTTT. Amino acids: CSVPLGGAENTEAFF.

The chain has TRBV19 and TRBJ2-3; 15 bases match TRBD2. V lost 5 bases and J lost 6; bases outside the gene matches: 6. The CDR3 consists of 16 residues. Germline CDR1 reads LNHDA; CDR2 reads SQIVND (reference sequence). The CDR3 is CASSPWTSGRADTQYF. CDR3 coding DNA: TGTGCCAGTAGTCCTTGGACTAGCGGGAGGGCGGATACGCAGTATTTT.

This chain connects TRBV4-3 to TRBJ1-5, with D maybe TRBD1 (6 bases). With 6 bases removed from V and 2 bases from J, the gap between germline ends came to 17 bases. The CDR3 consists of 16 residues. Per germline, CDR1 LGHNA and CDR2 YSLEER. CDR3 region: CASSPGRGMGNQPQHF. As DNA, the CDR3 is TGCGCCAGCAGTCCAGGCAGGGGAATGGGCAATCAGCCCCAGCATTTT.

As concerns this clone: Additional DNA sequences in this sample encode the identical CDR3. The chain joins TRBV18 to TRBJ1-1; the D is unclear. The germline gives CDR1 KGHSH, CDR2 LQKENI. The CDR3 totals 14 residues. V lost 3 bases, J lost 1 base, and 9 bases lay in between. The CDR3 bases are TGTGCCAGCTCACCCCCCGGAGGGAACACTGAAGCTTTCTTT. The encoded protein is CASSPPGGNTEAFF. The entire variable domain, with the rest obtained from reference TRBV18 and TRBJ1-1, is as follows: NAGVMQNPRHLVRRRGQEARLRCSPMKGHSHVYWYRQLPEEGLKFMVYLQKENIIDESGMPKERFSAEFPKEGPSILRIQQVVRGDSAAYFCASSPPGGNTEAFFGQGTRLTVV.

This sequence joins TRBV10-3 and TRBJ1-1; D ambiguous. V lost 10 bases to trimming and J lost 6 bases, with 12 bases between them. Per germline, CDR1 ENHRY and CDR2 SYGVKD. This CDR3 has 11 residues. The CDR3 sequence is CATLDYPEAFF. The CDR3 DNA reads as TGTGCCACACTAGACTATCCTGAAGCTTTCTTT.

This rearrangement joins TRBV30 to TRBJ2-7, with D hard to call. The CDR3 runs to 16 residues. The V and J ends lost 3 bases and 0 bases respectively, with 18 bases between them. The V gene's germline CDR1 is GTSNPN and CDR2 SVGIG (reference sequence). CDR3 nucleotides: TGTGCCTGGAGCCCTCCGGGTCTGGTCAGCTCCTACGAGCAGTACTTC. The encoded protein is CAWSPPGLVSSYEQYF.

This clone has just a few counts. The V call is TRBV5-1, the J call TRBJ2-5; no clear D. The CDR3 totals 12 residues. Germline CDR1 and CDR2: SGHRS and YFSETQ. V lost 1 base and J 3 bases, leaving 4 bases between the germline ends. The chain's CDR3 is CASSLLEETQYF. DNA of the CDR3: TGCGCCAGCAGCTTGCTCGAAGAGACCCAGTACTTC.

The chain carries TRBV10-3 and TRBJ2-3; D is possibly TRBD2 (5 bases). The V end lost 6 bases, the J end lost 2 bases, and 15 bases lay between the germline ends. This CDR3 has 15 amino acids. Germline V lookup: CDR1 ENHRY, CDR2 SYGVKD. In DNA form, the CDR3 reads TGTGCCATCAGACTGGACTCGACAAACACAGATACGCAGTATTTT. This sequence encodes CAIRLDSTNTDTQYF.

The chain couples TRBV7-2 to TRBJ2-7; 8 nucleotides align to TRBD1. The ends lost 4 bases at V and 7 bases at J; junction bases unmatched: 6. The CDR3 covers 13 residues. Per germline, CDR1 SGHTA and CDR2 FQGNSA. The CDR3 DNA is TGTGCCAGCAGCTCCCGGGACAGGATTGAGCAGTACTTC. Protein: CASSSRDRIEQYF.

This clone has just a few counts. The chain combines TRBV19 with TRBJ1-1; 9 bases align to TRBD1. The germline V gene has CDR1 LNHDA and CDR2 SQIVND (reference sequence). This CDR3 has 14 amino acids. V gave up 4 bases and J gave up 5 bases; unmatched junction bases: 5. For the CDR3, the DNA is TGTGCCAGTAGTACCCAACAGGGGGCAACTGAAGCTTTCTTT. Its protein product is CASSTQQGATEAFF.